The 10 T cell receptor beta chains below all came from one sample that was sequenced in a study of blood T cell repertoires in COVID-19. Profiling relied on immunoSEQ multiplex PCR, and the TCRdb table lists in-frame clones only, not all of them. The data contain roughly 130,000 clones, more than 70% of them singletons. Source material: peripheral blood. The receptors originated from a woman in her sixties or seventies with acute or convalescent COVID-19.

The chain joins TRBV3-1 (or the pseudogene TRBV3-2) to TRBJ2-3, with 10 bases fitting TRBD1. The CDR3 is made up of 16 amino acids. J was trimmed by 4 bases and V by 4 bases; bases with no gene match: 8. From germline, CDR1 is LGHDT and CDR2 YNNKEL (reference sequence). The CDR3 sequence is CASSLRDRGFPDTQYF. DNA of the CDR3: TGTGCCAGCAGCCTCCGGGACAGGGGTTTCCCAGATACGCAGTATTTT.

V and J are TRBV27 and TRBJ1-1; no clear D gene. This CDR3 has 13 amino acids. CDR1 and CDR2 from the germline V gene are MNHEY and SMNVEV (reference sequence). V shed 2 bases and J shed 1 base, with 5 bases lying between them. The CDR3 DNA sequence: TGTGCCAGCAGTTTACGTCGGAACACTGAAGCTTTCTTT. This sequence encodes CASSLRRNTEAFF.

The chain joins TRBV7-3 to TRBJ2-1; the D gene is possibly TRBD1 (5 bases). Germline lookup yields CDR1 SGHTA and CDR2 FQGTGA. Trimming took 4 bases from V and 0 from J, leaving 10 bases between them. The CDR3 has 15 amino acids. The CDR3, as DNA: TGTGCCAGCAGCTCCGACAGATACTCCTACAATGAGCAGTTCTTC. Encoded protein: CASSSDRYSYNEQFF.

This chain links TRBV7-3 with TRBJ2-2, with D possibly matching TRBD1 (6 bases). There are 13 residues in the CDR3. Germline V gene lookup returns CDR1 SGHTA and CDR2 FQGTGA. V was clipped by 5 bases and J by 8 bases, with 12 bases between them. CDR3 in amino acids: CASSAGARGELFF. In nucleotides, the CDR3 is TGTGCCAGCAGCGCAGGGGCCAGAGGGGAGCTGTTTTTT.

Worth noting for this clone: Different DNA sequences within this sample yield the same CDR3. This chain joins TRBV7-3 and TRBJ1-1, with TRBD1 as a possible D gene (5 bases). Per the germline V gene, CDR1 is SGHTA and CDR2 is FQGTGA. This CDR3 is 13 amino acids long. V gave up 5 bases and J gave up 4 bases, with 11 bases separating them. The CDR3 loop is CASSLGGSTEAFF. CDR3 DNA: TGTGCCAGCAGCCTTGGGGGGTCCACTGAAGCTTTCTTT.

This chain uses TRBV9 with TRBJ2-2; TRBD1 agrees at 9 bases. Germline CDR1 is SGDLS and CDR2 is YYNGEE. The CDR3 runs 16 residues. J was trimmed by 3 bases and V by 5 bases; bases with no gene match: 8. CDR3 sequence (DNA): TGTGCCAGCAGTGCCTGGGGACAGGGATACACCGGGGAGCTGTTTTTT. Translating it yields CASSAWGQGYTGELFF.

The CDR3 region has the DNA TGTGCCAGCAGCGTTCAGGGGGCGGGGAACACTGAAGCTTTCTTT. It translates to CASSVQGAGNTEAFF. The chain uses TRBV7-3 and TRBJ1-1; TRBD1 agrees at 8 bases. The germline CDR1 and CDR2 sequences are SGHTA and FQGTGA. The CDR3 sequence is 15 residues long. J gave up 1 base and V 5 bases, and 6 bases lay outside the gene matches.

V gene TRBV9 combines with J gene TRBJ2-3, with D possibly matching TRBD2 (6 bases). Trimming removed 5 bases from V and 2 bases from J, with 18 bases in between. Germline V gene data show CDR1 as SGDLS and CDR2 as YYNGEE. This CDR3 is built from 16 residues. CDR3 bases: TGTGCCAGCAGTTCGCTTGGTGGGCGGGACACAGATACGCAGTATTTT. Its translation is CASSSLGGRDTDTQYF.

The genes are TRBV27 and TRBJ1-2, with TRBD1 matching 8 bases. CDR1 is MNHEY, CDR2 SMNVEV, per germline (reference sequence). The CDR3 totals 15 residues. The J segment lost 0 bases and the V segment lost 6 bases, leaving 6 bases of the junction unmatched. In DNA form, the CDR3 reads TGTGCCAGCAGAGGTAGGGACAGGACTAACTATGGCTACACCTTC. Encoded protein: CASRGRDRTNYGYTF.

The CDR3 nucleotides are TGTGCCAGTAGCACAGGGTCCAAAAACATTCAGTACTTC. Protein sequence: CASSTGSKNIQYF. The chain has TRBV19 and TRBJ2-4; TRBD1 is a possible D gene (6 bases). The ends were cut back, 6 bases at V and 2 bases at J, with 8 bases in the middle. CDR3 length: 13 residues. Per the germline V gene, CDR1 is LNHDA and CDR2 is SQIVND (reference sequence).